Listed below are T cell receptor beta chains from one sample, sequenced in a study of T-cell reconstitution after alpha-beta-depleted transplantation in children. TCRdb re-derived calls from the PCR reads in MiXCR, one entry per CDR3 protein. Of 200,000 or so distinct CDR3 sequences listed, roughly 6.6% are singletons. The specimen comprised PBMCs, sampled before TCRalphabeta/CD19-depleted stem cell transplant. The receptor set was obtained from a boy between 2 and 10 years old with acute lymphoblastic leukemia, due to receive a stem cell transplant. The CDR3 runs from the conserved cysteine through the conserved F or W. Each record gives: D gene, V gene, J gene, clone size, CDR3 DNA, CDR3 protein. D genes are given only for firm matches. The size of a clone is reported for some rows only, either as once, few or many, or as a class for expanded clones.

D: -; V: TRBV15; J: TRBJ1-3; size: many; DNA: TGTGCCACCAGCAGGACAGGCGACTCTGGAAACACCATATATTTT; CDR3: CATSRTGDSGNTIYF
D: TRBD2; V: TRBV11-2; J: TRBJ2-3; size: many; DNA: TGTGCCGATTCTCTAGCGGGTGGCACAGATACGCAGTATTTT; CDR3: CADSLAGGTDTQYF
D: TRBD2; V: TRBV7-8; J: TRBJ2-5; size: -; DNA: TGTGCCAGCAGCCCAGGGACACGGGGGGGAGAGACCCAGTACTTC; CDR3: CASSPGTRGGETQYF
D: TRBD1; V: TRBV10-3; J: TRBJ2-6; size: many; DNA: TGTGCCATCAGCTGGACAGGGGCTAGTGGGGCCAACGTCCTGACTTTC; CDR3: CAISWTGASGANVLTF
D: -; V: TRBV7-2; J: TRBJ2-5; size: many; DNA: TGTGCCAGCAGTATAGGAGGGGGACCTCAAGAGACCCAGTACTTC; CDR3: CASSIGGGPQETQYF
D: -; V: TRBV5-1; J: TRBJ1-1; size: many; DNA: TGCGCCAGCAGGCATGATGTGAGAACTGAAGCTTTCTTT; CDR3: CASRHDVRTEAFF
D: TRBD1; V: TRBV7-9; J: TRBJ2-1; size: many; DNA: TGTGCCAGCAGCTTCGACAGGGATTGGCATGAGCAGTTCTTC; CDR3: CASSFDRDWHEQFF
D: -; V: TRBV5-6; J: TRBJ2-1; size: many; DNA: TGTGCCAGCAGCTTGGGTGGTAGGGGGTGGAATGAGCAGTTCTTC; CDR3: CASSLGGRGWNEQFF
D: TRBD1; V: TRBV20-1; J: TRBJ2-1; size: many; DNA: TGCAGTGCTGCAGACAGGGCCCCCAATGAGCAGTTCTTC; CDR3: CSAADRAPNEQFF
D: -; V: TRBV11-3; J: TRBJ2-7; size: -; DNA: TGTGCCAGCAGCGCAGTGTGGAGCTCCTACGAGCAGTACTTC; CDR3: CASSAVWSSYEQYF
D: TRBD2; V: TRBV5-6; J: TRBJ2-1; size: few; DNA: TGTGCCAGCAGCCGCACTAGCGGGAGCCCCTCAGTCTACAATGAGCAGTTCTTC; CDR3: CASSRTSGSPSVYNEQFF
D: TRBD1; V: TRBV5-5; J: TRBJ2-5; size: many; DNA: TGTGCCAGCCTCCGGGACAGGGGATCGGAGACCCAGTACTTC; CDR3: CASLRDRGSETQYF
D: -; V: TRBV5-1; J: TRBJ2-5; size: many; DNA: TGCGCCAGCAGCTTGCAATCCGGCGAGACCCAGTACTTC; CDR3: CASSLQSGETQYF
D: TRBD1; V: TRBV11-2; J: TRBJ2-7; size: -; DNA: TGTGCCAGCAGCTATACCGGGACAGGTTCCCTGGAGCAGTACTTC; CDR3: CASSYTGTGSLEQYF
D: TRBD1; V: TRBV7-9; J: TRBJ2-3; size: many; DNA: TGTGCCAGCAGCCCGGGAGACAGGGGGCGTAGTGATACGCAGTATTTT; CDR3: CASSPGDRGRSDTQYF
D: TRBD1; V: TRBV20-1; J: TRBJ2-1; size: many; DNA: TGCAGTGCAGCTCGGGACAGGGCGAAGAATGAGCAGTTCTTC; CDR3: CSAARDRAKNEQFF
D: TRBD1; V: TRBV29-1; J: TRBJ2-1; size: many; DNA: TGCAGCGTTGGGAAGGGGGCCAATGAGCAGTTCTTC; CDR3: CSVGKGANEQFF
D: -; V: TRBV12-3/TRBV12-4; J: TRBJ1-4; size: many; DNA: TGTGCCAGCAGCTCCTACAAGAACCCGAATGAAAAACTGTTTTTT; CDR3: CASSSYKNPNEKLFF
D: -; V: TRBV2; J: TRBJ2-1; size: many; DNA: TGTGCCAGAACAGGGACAAGCTCCTACAATGAGCAGTTCTTC; CDR3: CARTGTSSYNEQFF
D: -; V: TRBV27; J: TRBJ2-1; size: -; DNA: TGTGCCAGCAGTTTATATCAGAGCTCCTACAATGAGCAGTTCTTC; CDR3: CASSLYQSSYNEQFF
D: -; V: TRBV28; J: TRBJ1-1; size: many; DNA: TGTGCCAGCATCCGGGACTACACTGAAGCTTTCTTT; CDR3: CASIRDYTEAFF
D: -; V: TRBV20-1; J: TRBJ2-5; size: many; DNA: TGCAGTGCTGGACGAGTCCTAGAGACCCAGTACTTC; CDR3: CSAGRVLETQYF
D: -; V: TRBV11-1; J: TRBJ2-6; size: -; DNA: TGTGCCAGCAGCTACTTACAGGATTTCATATTCTCTGGGGCCAACGTCCTGACTTTC; CDR3: CASSYLQDFIFSGANVLTF
D: TRBD2; V: TRBV20-1; J: TRBJ2-1; size: many; DNA: TGCAGTGTTGGTAGCGGGAACTCCTACAATGAGCAGTTCTTC; CDR3: CSVGSGNSYNEQFF
D: TRBD2; V: TRBV20-1; J: TRBJ2-2; size: many; DNA: TGCAGTGCTAGAGACGGGGGGGCGGACACCGGGGAGCTGTTTTTT; CDR3: CSARDGGADTGELFF
D: TRBD1; V: TRBV20-1; J: TRBJ1-1; size: -; DNA: TGCAGTGCAAGACAGGGGAGCACTGAAGCTTTCTTT; CDR3: CSARQGSTEAFF
D: -; V: TRBV5-1; J: TRBJ1-1; size: -; DNA: TGCGCCAGCAGCTTGGCCTCGGTAGGGAGTACTGAAGCTTTCTTT; CDR3: CASSLASVGSTEAFF
D: -; V: TRBV7-9; J: TRBJ2-1; size: few; DNA: TGTGCCAGCAGGCAAGGCGGGACTTACATCGGTGAGCAGTTCTTC; CDR3: CASRQGGTYIGEQFF
D: -; V: TRBV28; J: TRBJ2-7; size: many; DNA: TGTGCCAGCAGTTACCCCCTCCGGGAGCAGTACTTC; CDR3: CASSYPLREQYF
D: TRBD2; V: TRBV7-2; J: TRBJ2-1; size: many; DNA: TGTGCCAGCAGCTTAGTGGGCGGGAGGGTGAACAATGAGCAGTTCTTC; CDR3: CASSLVGGRVNNEQFF
D: TRBD2; V: TRBV5-4; J: TRBJ2-7; size: -; DNA: TGTGCCAGCAGCAATTCCCCTAGCGGGGGATACGAGCAGTACTTC; CDR3: CASSNSPSGGYEQYF
D: -; V: TRBV5-5; J: TRBJ1-2; size: many; DNA: TGTGCCAGCAGCTTGGGCGAGGATGGCTACACCTTC; CDR3: CASSLGEDGYTF
D: -; V: TRBV6-5; J: TRBJ2-7; size: -; DNA: TGTGCCAGCAGTTACCGGCCTGGGGACCCACCCGGCGAGCAGTACTTC; CDR3: CASSYRPGDPPGEQYF
D: -; V: TRBV30; J: TRBJ1-3; size: few; DNA: TGTGCCTGGTCCTACGGTGATTTCTCTGGAAACACCATATATTTT; CDR3: CAWSYGDFSGNTIYF
D: -; V: TRBV29-1; J: TRBJ1-1; size: many; DNA: TGCAGCTCCCTATCCGGGGGAACTGAAGCTTTCTTT; CDR3: CSSLSGGTEAFF
D: -; V: TRBV7-2; J: TRBJ2-5; size: -; DNA: TGTGCCAGCAGCCCGGGGTTCGGGGAGACCCAGTACTTC; CDR3: CASSPGFGETQYF
D: TRBD2; V: TRBV11-2; J: TRBJ2-5; size: many; DNA: TGTGCCAGCAGCTTGTTGGGGGGGTATGGACAAGAGACCCAGTACTTC; CDR3: CASSLLGGYGQETQYF
D: -; V: TRBV6-2/TRBV6-3; J: TRBJ2-2; size: many; DNA: TGTGCCAGCAGCCAACTGGGACACTCGAACACCGGGGAGCTGTTTTTT; CDR3: CASSQLGHSNTGELFF
D: TRBD2; V: TRBV7-9; J: TRBJ2-7; size: many; DNA: TGTGCCAGCAGCTTAGACGGTAGCGGGGACTACGAGCAGTACTTC; CDR3: CASSLDGSGDYEQYF
D: -; V: TRBV24-1; J: TRBJ2-5; size: many; DNA: TGTGCCACCAGTGATTTTCCCCCAGGGAAGACCCAGTACTTC; CDR3: CATSDFPPGKTQYF
D: TRBD1; V: TRBV7-8; J: TRBJ1-5; size: -; DNA: TGTGCCACCAGCAAACGGGACAGGGAGGAGCCCCAGCATTTT; CDR3: CATSKRDREEPQHF
D: TRBD2; V: TRBV12-3/TRBV12-4; J: TRBJ2-2; size: many; DNA: TGTGCCAGCAGTCTAGCGGGAGGGTCCGGGGAGCTGTTTTTT; CDR3: CASSLAGGSGELFF
D: -; V: TRBV5-4; J: TRBJ2-1; size: -; DNA: TGTGCCAGCAGCCCGCGGGTTTCCCACAATGAGCAGTTCTTC; CDR3: CASSPRVSHNEQFF
D: -; V: TRBV5-6; J: TRBJ2-3; size: -; DNA: TGTGCCAGCAGCTTGCCGGGGCAAACAGATACGCAGTATTTT; CDR3: CASSLPGQTDTQYF
D: -; V: TRBV11-2; J: TRBJ2-3; size: few; DNA: TGTGCCAGCAGCTTAGAGTGGGGGGGCACAGATACGCAGTATTTT; CDR3: CASSLEWGGTDTQYF
D: TRBD1; V: TRBV12-3/TRBV12-4; J: TRBJ1-2; size: few; DNA: TGTGCCAGCGCTCCCGGGACAGGGCCACAGACTAACTATGGCTACACCTTC; CDR3: CASAPGTGPQTNYGYTF
D: TRBD1; V: TRBV10-3; J: TRBJ1-2; size: many; DNA: TGTGCCATCAAACCACCCGGGACAGGCTCATATGGCTACACCTTC; CDR3: CAIKPPGTGSYGYTF
D: -; V: TRBV29-1; J: TRBJ2-7; size: many; DNA: TGCAGCGTTGAAGGGGGCAGCTTCGGTCTGTACGAGCAGTACTTC; CDR3: CSVEGGSFGLYEQYF
D: -; V: TRBV7-9; J: TRBJ1-4; size: many; DNA: TGTGCCAGCAGCACTCTTACGAATGAAAAACTGTTTTTT; CDR3: CASSTLTNEKLFF
D: TRBD1; V: TRBV5-1; J: TRBJ2-6; size: many; DNA: TGCGCCAGCAGTAAGCGACAGGGCGATTCTGGGGCCAACGTCCTGACTTTC; CDR3: CASSKRQGDSGANVLTF
D: -; V: TRBV4-3; J: TRBJ2-1; size: many; DNA: TGCGCCAGCAGCCAAGATCGGGGGAGGGGGACACCTTACAATGAGCAGTTCTTC; CDR3: CASSQDRGRGTPYNEQFF
D: -; V: TRBV20-1; J: TRBJ2-7; size: -; DNA: TGCAGTGCTAGAGAATCTGGCGGGTGGGTTCACGAGCAGTACTTC; CDR3: CSARESGGWVHEQYF
D: -; V: TRBV29-1; J: TRBJ1-1; size: many; DNA: TGCAGCGGGGGAGACACTGAAGCTTTCTTT; CDR3: CSGGDTEAFF
D: TRBD1; V: TRBV4-2; J: TRBJ1-2; size: few; DNA: TGTGCCAGCAGCCAAGATATTCAAGGGACAGGGCAGTATGGCTACACCTTC; CDR3: CASSQDIQGTGQYGYTF
D: -; V: TRBV5-1; J: TRBJ2-3; size: many; DNA: TGCGCCAGCAGCCCAGGGACATCCTCCACAGATACGCAGTATTTT; CDR3: CASSPGTSSTDTQYF
D: -; V: TRBV12-3/TRBV12-4; J: TRBJ1-3; size: -; DNA: TGTGCCAGCAGTTTATCAGCCTGGCTGGGGCGTTTTGGAAACACCATATATTTT; CDR3: CASSLSAWLGRFGNTIYF
D: TRBD2; V: TRBV5-1; J: TRBJ2-7; size: few; DNA: TGCGCCAGCAGCTCATTAGCGGGGGGGCGTTACGAGCAGTACTTC; CDR3: CASSSLAGGRYEQYF
D: -; V: TRBV4-3; J: TRBJ2-3; size: many; DNA: TGCGCCAGCAGCCAAGACTATCGAGGGGGAGATACGCAGTATTTT; CDR3: CASSQDYRGGDTQYF
D: TRBD1; V: TRBV5-1; J: TRBJ2-5; size: few; DNA: TGCGCCAGCAGCGCGGGGACAGGCCGTCGGGAGACCCAGTACTTC; CDR3: CASSAGTGRRETQYF
D: -; V: TRBV9; J: TRBJ2-7; size: many; DNA: TGTGCCAGCAGCGTCTCCGGGGCAACGGCGTGGGAGCAGTACTTC; CDR3: CASSVSGATAWEQYF